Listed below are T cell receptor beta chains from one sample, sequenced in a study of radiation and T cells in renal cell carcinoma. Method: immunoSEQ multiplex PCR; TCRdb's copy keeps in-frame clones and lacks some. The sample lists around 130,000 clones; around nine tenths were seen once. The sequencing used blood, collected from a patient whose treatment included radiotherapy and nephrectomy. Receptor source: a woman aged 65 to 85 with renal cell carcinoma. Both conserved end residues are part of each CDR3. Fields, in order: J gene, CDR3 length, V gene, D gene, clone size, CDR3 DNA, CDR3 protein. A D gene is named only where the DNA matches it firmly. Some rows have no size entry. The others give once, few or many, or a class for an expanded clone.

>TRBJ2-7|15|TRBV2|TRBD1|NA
TGTGCCAGCAGTGATGACAGGGGGCAATCCTACGAGCAGTACTTC
CASSDDRGQSYEQYF
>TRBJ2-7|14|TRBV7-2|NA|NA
TGTGCCAGCAGCTTTCCGGTTTTCCCCTACGAGCAGTACTTC
CASSFPVFPYEQYF
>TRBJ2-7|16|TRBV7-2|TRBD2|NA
TGTGCCAGCAGCTTAACTAGCGGGGTCGGAAACTACGAGCAGTACTTC
CASSLTSGVGNYEQYF
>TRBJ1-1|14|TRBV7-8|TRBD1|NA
TGTGCCAGCAGCTCCAAGACAGGGGGCACTGAAGCTTTCTTT
CASSSKTGGTEAFF
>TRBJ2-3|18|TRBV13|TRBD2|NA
TGTGCCAGCAGCCGAAGAGGCGGGGGGGACACCTCAGTAAATACGCAGTATTTT
CASSRRGGGDTSVNTQYF
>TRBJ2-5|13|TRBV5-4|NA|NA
TGTGCCAGCAGCCCGGGTTCGGGGGAGACCCAGCACTTC
CASSPGSGETQHF
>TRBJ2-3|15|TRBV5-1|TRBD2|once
TGCGCCAGCAGCTTACGGACTAGCGGGGGTGATACGCAGTATTTT
CASSLRTSGGDTQYF
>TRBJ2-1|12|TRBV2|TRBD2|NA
TGTGCCAGCACCCCGGGACTAGCGGAGCAGTTCTTC
CASTPGLAEQFF
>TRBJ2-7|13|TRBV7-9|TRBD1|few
TGTGCCAGCAGCTTAACCGGGACAGGCGAGCAGTACTTC
CASSLTGTGEQYF
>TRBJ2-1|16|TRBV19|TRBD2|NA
TGTGCCAGTAGTATAGGACTAGCGGGGGGCAACAATGAGCAGTTCTTC
CASSIGLAGGNNEQFF
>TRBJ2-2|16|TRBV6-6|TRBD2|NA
TGTGCCACCATAACTAGCGGGGCTTCGAACACCGGGGAGCTGTTTTTT
CATITSGASNTGELFF
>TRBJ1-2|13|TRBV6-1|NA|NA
TGTGCCAGCAGTGAAAGGTGGGGGGTAGGCTACACCTTC
CASSERWGVGYTF
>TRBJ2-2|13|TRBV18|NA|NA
TGTGCCAGCTCACCACCAGTCAGCGGGGAGCTGTTTTTT
CASSPPVSGELFF
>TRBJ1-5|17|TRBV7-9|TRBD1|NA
TGTGCCAGCAGCTCAACCGGGACAGGGGGCCTATCTCAGCCCCAGCATTTT
CASSSTGTGGLSQPQHF
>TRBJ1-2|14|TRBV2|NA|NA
TGTGCCAGCAGTGCCAGGGGTCAGGGGCATGGCTACACCTTC
CASSARGQGHGYTF
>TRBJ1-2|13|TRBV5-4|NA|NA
TGTGCCAGCAGCAGGTCCCAGAACTATGGCTACACCTTC
CASSRSQNYGYTF
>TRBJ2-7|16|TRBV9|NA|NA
TGTGCCAGCAGCGTAGATGGCGGCTCCCCAACCTACGAGCAGTACTTC
CASSVDGGSPTYEQYF
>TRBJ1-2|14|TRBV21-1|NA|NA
TGTGCCAGCAGCACAACAGATACAAACTATGGCTACACCTTC
CASSTTDTNYGYTF
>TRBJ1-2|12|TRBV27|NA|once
TGTGCCAGCAGTTTATCAGGGGATGGCTACACCTTC
CASSLSGDGYTF
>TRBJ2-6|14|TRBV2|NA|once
TGTGCCAGCAGTGAATTTTCTGGGGCCAACGTCCTGACTTTC
CASSEFSGANVLTF
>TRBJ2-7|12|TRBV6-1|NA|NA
TGTGCCGGGGGGGACAGAGCCTACGAGCAGTACTTC
CAGGDRAYEQYF
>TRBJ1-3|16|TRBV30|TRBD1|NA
TGTGCCTGGAGTCCACTGACAGGGGCCTCTGGAAACACCATATATTTT
CAWSPLTGASGNTIYF
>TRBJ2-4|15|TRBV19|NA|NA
TGTGCCATCGGGGACCGAGGAAGGGGCAAAAACATTCAGTACTTC
CAIGDRGRGKNIQYF
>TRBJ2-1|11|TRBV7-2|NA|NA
TGTGCCAGCAGCTCCTTAGATGAGCAGTTCTTC
CASSSLDEQFF
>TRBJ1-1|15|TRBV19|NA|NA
TGTGCCAGTAGTATTAAGGGGGGACTCGGGCCTGAAGCTTTCTTT
CASSIKGGLGPEAFF
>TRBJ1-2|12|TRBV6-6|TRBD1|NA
TGTGCCAGCAGTCGTGACAGGGGGGGCTACACCTTC
CASSRDRGGYTF
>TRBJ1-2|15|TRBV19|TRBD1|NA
TGTGCCAGTAGTACCGTCACAGGGGGCGCGAATGGCTACACCTTC
CASSTVTGGANGYTF
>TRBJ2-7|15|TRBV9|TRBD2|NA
TGTGCCAGCAGCGTTAGCGGGGGGTCTCTGTACGAGCAGTACTTC
CASSVSGGSLYEQYF
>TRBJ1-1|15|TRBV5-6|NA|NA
TGTGCCAGCAGCGGAACGCGGTCGGGATGGACTGAAGCTTTCTTT
CASSGTRSGWTEAFF
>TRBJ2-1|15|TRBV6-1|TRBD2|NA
TGTGCCAGCAGTTTCAGCGGGGGGGAGGCCAATGAGCAGTTCTTC
CASSFSGGEANEQFF
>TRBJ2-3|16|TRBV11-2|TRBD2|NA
TGTGCCAGCAGCTTAGGACACGGGGGGGTCGCAGATACGCAGTATTTT
CASSLGHGGVADTQYF
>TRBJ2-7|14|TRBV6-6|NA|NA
TGTGCCAGCAGTTACGGGCTCCCAGAAGGCGAGCAGTACTTC
CASSYGLPEGEQYF
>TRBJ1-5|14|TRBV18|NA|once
TGTGCCAGCTCGCTAGGCAGTCTAAATCAGCCCCAGCATTTT
CASSLGSLNQPQHF
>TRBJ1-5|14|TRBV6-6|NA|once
TGTGCCAGCACCGAAACAGGGTACAATCAGCCCCAGCATTTT
CASTETGYNQPQHF
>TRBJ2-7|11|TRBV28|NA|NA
TGTGCCAGCCTGGACAGCTACGAGCAGTACTTC
CASLDSYEQYF
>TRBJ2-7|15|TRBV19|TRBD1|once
TGTGCCAGTAGTAAGTCCGGGACAGGAGACTACGAGCAGTACTTC
CASSKSGTGDYEQYF
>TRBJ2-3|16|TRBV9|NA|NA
TGTGCCAGCAGCGCGGGGCCCGGGATCCGTACAGATACGCAGTATTTT
CASSAGPGIRTDTQYF
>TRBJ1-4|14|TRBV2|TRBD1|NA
TGTGCCAGCAGTTTCCGGGACAGTAATGAAAAACTGTTTTTT
CASSFRDSNEKLFF
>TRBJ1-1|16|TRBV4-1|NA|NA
TGCGCCAGCAGCCAGCAACCCGGGAAAACGAACACTGAAGCTTTCTTT
CASSQQPGKTNTEAFF